Below, 32 T cell receptor beta chains from the same sample are listed, as sequenced in a study of T cells after yellow fever vaccination. TCRdb re-analysed the 5' RACE reads in MiXCR, keeping a single row per CDR3 protein. The sample holds some 550,000 distinct CDR3 sequences; 15% to 20% are singletons and the top ten take about 13%. This sample comprised PBMCs, obtained 15 days after the yellow fever booster vaccination. The source is a man aged 25 to 40 who received the YFV17D yellow fever vaccine.

V gene TRBV7-2 combines with J gene TRBJ2-1; tentatively, D is TRBD2 (5 bases). CDR3 length: 15 amino acids. Trimming removed 8 bases at V and 0 bases at J, with 14 bases between. Germline V lookup: CDR1 SGHTA, CDR2 FQGNSA. Written as DNA, the CDR3 is TGTGCCAGCGGGTATCCCGGGGTCTCCTACAATGAGCAGTTCTTC. It codes for CASGYPGVSYNEQFF.

In its sample, this clonotype was seen a few times. This chain joins TRBV5-1 and TRBJ1-5; no firm D call. V lost 4 bases to trimming and J lost 2 bases, with 10 bases between them. This CDR3 has 14 residues. CDR1 SGHRS and CDR2 YFSETQ come from the germline V gene. The CDR3: CASSANPGNQPQHF. The CDR3 nucleotides read TGCGCCAGCAGCGCGAACCCGGGCAATCAGCCCCAGCATTTT.

CDR3 nucleotides: TGTGCCAGCAGTTTAGAGTCAGGGGTGAGTGAGCAGTACTTC. This gives the protein CASSLESGVSEQYF. This chain connects TRBV27 to TRBJ2-7, with TRBD1 as a possible D gene (6 bases). The CDR3 is 14 amino acids. V lost 2 bases and J 7 bases, leaving 15 bases between the germline ends. In germline, CDR1 is MNHEY, CDR2 SMNVEV (reference sequence).

CDR3: CASRDIRGGDEKLFF. CDR3 nucleotide sequence: TGTGCCAGCAGAGATATCAGGGGGGGTGATGAAAAACTGTTTTTT. The rearrangement joins TRBV7-9 to TRBJ1-4, with 7 bases lining up with TRBD1. Trimming removed 6 bases from V and 6 bases from J; junction bases left unmatched: 10. The CDR3 is made up of 15 amino acids. Per the germline V gene, CDR1 is SEHNR and CDR2 is FQNEAQ (reference sequence). The entire variable domain, with the rest obtained from reference TRBV7-9 and TRBJ1-4, is as follows: DTGVSQNPRHKITKRGQNVTFRCDPISEHNRLYWYRQTLGQGPEFLTYFQNEAQLEKSRLLSDRFSAERPKGSFSTLEIQRTEQGDSAMYLCASRDIRGGDEKLFFGSGTQLSVL.

This clonotype has a handful of counts. The chain joins TRBV29-1 to TRBJ2-2; weak D call: TRBD1 (6 bases). The CDR3 sequence is 15 residues long. Germline values: CDR1 SQVTM, CDR2 ANQGSEA. Trimming took 4 bases from V and 1 from J, leaving 13 bases between them. CDR3 DNA sequence: TGCAGCGTTGTTTCAGGGGCTTTGAACACCGGGGAGCTGTTTTTT. Translation gives CSVVSGALNTGELFF.

The chain combines TRBV4-3 with TRBJ2-5, with D possibly TRBD1 on 6 matching bases. Trimming pared 4 bases from V and 5 bases from J, leaving 14 bases between. This CDR3 has 14 residues. Per the germline V gene, CDR1 is LGHNA and CDR2 is YSLEER. The CDR3 here is CASSPQGNGETQYF. The CDR3 DNA reads as TGCGCCAGCAGCCCGCAGGGGAATGGGGAGACCCAGTACTTC.

This clonotype occurred a few times. The chain links TRBV20-1 to TRBJ2-5; weak D call: TRBD2 (6 bases). The CDR3 length is 12 residues. V was trimmed by 5 bases and J by 4 bases, leaving 11 bases between them. Germline CDR1 and CDR2: DFQATT and SNEGSKA (reference sequence). The CDR3 region is CSAPGRGETQYF. The CDR3 DNA follows: TGCAGTGCTCCGGGGCGGGGAGAGACCCAGTACTTC.

This clonotype has only a few counts. The V call is TRBV4-1, the J call TRBJ2-7; D not certain. The ends were cut back, 9 bases at V and 2 bases at J, with 8 bases in the middle. This CDR3 spans 11 amino acids. Germline-derived CDR1 and CDR2 are MGHRA and YSYEKL. The CDR3 sequence is CASRATYEQYF. The DNA of the CDR3 is TGCGCCAGTCGGGCTACCTACGAGCAGTACTTC.

This clonotype was detected ten times or more. V gene TRBV28 combines with J gene TRBJ2-3, with 12 nucleotides matching TRBD2. CDR3 size: 15 residues. V lost 6 bases and J lost 4; bases outside the gene matches: 5. The germline CDR1 and CDR2 sequences are MDHEN and SYDVKM. The CDR3 DNA follows: TGTGCCAGCAGCAGCCTAGCGGGAGGGCCAGATACGCAGTATTTT. Translated, it gives CASSSLAGGPDTQYF.

This clonotype appeared a few times. V usage is TRBV5-1 and J usage is TRBJ2-2; possible D gene TRBD2, 5 bases. Trimming took 4 bases from V and 3 from J, leaving 10 bases between them. This CDR3 has 14 amino acids. Germline assignment: CDR1 SGHRS and CDR2 YFSETQ. The CDR3 sequence is CASSTEVDTGELFF. As DNA, the CDR3 is TGCGCCAGCAGCACGGAGGTGGACACCGGGGAGCTGTTTTTT.

This clonotype was observed at least ten times. The chain is built from TRBV18 and TRBJ2-5; D unclear. In germline, CDR1 is KGHSH, CDR2 LQKENI. V was pared by 2 bases and J by 3 bases, with 22 bases between. There are 18 residues in the CDR3. The CDR3 DNA reads TGTGCCAGCTCACCAGCGGAAGGCCTCGCCGGGCAAAAAGAGACCCAGTACTTC. Its translation: CASSPAEGLAGQKETQYF.

This clonotype was observed a few times. The CDR3 DNA reads TGCAGTGCTAGAGTATCGGCGGGAGCCCCCAGAACCTACAATGAGCAGTTCTTC. The encoded protein is CSARVSAGAPRTYNEQFF. The chain combines TRBV20-1 with TRBJ2-1; 7 bases are shared with TRBD2. The CDR3 totals 18 residues. Trimming removed 1 base from V and 2 bases from J; junction bases left unmatched: 14. Looked up from germline, CDR1 is DFQATT and CDR2 is SNEGSKA (reference sequence).

This clonotype has just a few counts. V gene TRBV20-1 combines with J gene TRBJ1-5; D gene ambiguous. The CDR3 has 14 amino acids. The germline CDR1 and CDR2 sequences are DFQATT and SNEGSKA (reference sequence). The V gene lost 6 bases and the J gene lost 2 bases, with 14 bases spanning the gap. The CDR3 DNA reads TGCAGTGCGGAGAATGAGGGCGGCAATCAGCCCCAGCATTTT. As protein: CSAENEGGNQPQHF.

The rearrangement joins TRBV3-1 to TRBJ1-1, with no clear D. Germline V gene sequence: CDR1 LGHDT, CDR2 YNNKEL (reference sequence). The CDR3 covers 15 residues. Trimming left V 3 bases short and J 1 base short, with 12 bases between. The CDR3 DNA reads TGTGCCAGCAGCCAGGGTCGCCCGGGGAACACTGAAGCTTTCTTT. It specifies CASSQGRPGNTEAFF.

The table lists this clonotype with many counts. V and J are TRBV5-1 and TRBJ2-5; no firm D call. With 2 bases removed from V and 3 bases from J, the gap between germline ends came to 8 bases. The CDR3 length is 13 residues. The germline V gene encodes CDR1 SGHRS and CDR2 YFSETQ. CDR3 nucleotides: TGCGCCAGCAGCTTTGAAGGGAAAGAGACCCAGTACTTC. Protein product: CASSFEGKETQYF.

V gene TRBV12-3 or TRBV12-4 combines with J gene TRBJ2-3; D perhaps matches TRBD2 (6 bases). This CDR3 spans 13 amino acids. V lost 5 bases and J lost 7, with 13 bases in between. CDR3 sequence (DNA): TGTGCCAGCAGTGCATCTGCGGGATATACGCAGTATTTT. Amino acids: CASSASAGYTQYF.

This rearrangement joins TRBV30 to TRBJ2-7; 7 positions match TRBD2. The CDR3 is made up of 16 amino acids. V shed 2 bases and J 2 bases; nucleotides not matched to a gene: 12. CDR1 GTSNPN and CDR2 SVGIG come from the germline V gene (reference sequence). CDR3 sequence: CAWSTSGPSGTYEQYF. In DNA form, the CDR3 reads TGTGCCTGGAGTACATCCGGGCCTAGCGGTACCTACGAGCAGTACTTC.

This clonotype was observed a handful of times. The chain combines TRBV21-1 with TRBJ1-5; TRBD1 is the table's D call, not checked against the DNA. TRBV21-1 is marked as a pseudogene. This CDR3 region has 15 residues. As DNA, the CDR3 is TGTGCCACCTTCTCGGGGGCGAAAGGCAATCAGCCCCAGCATTTT. Its translation is CATFSGAKGNQPQHF.

This clonotype has at least ten counts. The genes are TRBV28 and TRBJ2-7; perhaps TRBD2 as D (5 bases). From germline, CDR1 is MDHEN and CDR2 SYDVKM. The ends were cut back, 6 bases at V and 4 bases at J, with 7 bases in the middle. This CDR3 is 11 amino acids long. Here the CDR3 reads CASREGYEQYF. The CDR3 nucleotides are TGTGCCAGCAGAGAGGGTTACGAGCAGTACTTC.

The chain combines TRBV18 with TRBJ2-1; the match to TRBD2 covers 13 bases. V was pared by 0 bases and J by 15 bases, with 11 bases of the junction left unmatched. Germline lookup yields CDR1 KGHSH and CDR2 LQKENI. CDR3 length: 16 amino acids. The CDR3 is CASSPPESTSGRARFF. The DNA of the CDR3 is TGTGCCAGCTCACCACCGGAGAGCACTAGCGGGAGGGCCCGGTTCTTC. The full variable domain, rest sourced from reference TRBV18 and TRBJ2-1, is NAGVMQNPRHLVRRRGQEARLRCSPMKGHSHVYWYRQLPEEGLKFMVYLQKENIIDESGMPKERFSAEFPKEGPSILRIQQVVRGDSAAYFCASSPPESTSGRARFFGPGTRLTVL.

This clonotype was seen ten or more times. The gene calls are TRBV27 and TRBJ1-2; maybe TRBD1 (6 bases). Germline-derived CDR1 and CDR2 are MNHEY and SMNVEV (reference sequence). The CDR3 totals 17 residues. Trimming stripped 6 bases from V and 0 bases from J, with 20 bases between. CDR3 loop: CASRWRTDKSSNYGYTF. CDR3 bases: TGTGCCAGCAGGTGGAGGACAGACAAATCATCTAACTATGGCTACACCTTC.

This clonotype has more than one count but fewer than ten. The V and J genes are TRBV19 and TRBJ2-1; the match to TRBD2 covers 9 bases. Germline V gene lookup returns CDR1 LNHDA and CDR2 SQIVND (reference sequence). This CDR3 has 16 amino acids. The V and J ends lost 4 bases and 3 bases, in that order; junction bases with no gene match: 7. The CDR3 loop is CASSTSSGSLYNEQFF. Written as DNA, the CDR3 is TGTGCCAGTAGTACGAGTAGCGGGAGTCTCTACAATGAGCAGTTCTTC.

The rearrangement joins TRBV5-1 to TRBJ2-1; 9 bases map to TRBD2. CDR1 is SGHRS, CDR2 YFSETQ, per germline. After removal of 6 bases from V and 3 bases from J, the junction contained 10 bases not matched to a gene. This CDR3 region has 16 residues. The CDR3 bases are TGCGCCAGCACCGTTGCGGGAGGGAATCGCTACAATGAGCAGTTCTTC. This gives the protein CASTVAGGNRYNEQFF.

To note about this clonotype: A clone one base away is much larger, so this may be a read error. This chain uses TRBV11-2 with TRBJ1-6, with TRBD1 identical over 7 bases. J was trimmed by 7 bases and V by 8 bases; bases with no gene match: 8. The CDR3 covers 14 residues. The germline gives CDR1 SGHAT, CDR2 FQNNGV. The CDR3 protein is CASGSTGENSPLHF. The DNA of the CDR3 is TGTGCCAGCGGCTCCACAGGGGAGAATTCACCCCTCCACTTT. Looking up the rest from reference TRBV11-2 and TRBJ1-6 gives the full variable domain: EAGVAQSPRYKIIEKRQSVAFWCNPISGHATLYWYQQILGQGPKLLIQFQNNGVVDDSQLPKDRFSAERLKGVDSTLKIQPAKLEDSAVYLCASGSTGENSPLHFGNGTRLTVT.

The chain joins TRBV20-1 to TRBJ1-5; D is possibly TRBD1 (6 bases). Germline CDR1 is DFQATT and CDR2 is SNEGSKA (reference sequence). Trimming took 5 bases from V and 5 from J, leaving 13 bases between them. The CDR3 has 13 amino acids. For the CDR3, the DNA is TGCAGTGCTCCACTACAGGGAGATCAGCCCCAGCATTTT. Translating it yields CSAPLQGDQPQHF.

This clonotype was seen a few times. The V call is TRBV6-2 or TRBV6-3, the J call TRBJ2-1, with a possible D match to TRBD1 (7 bases). This CDR3 has 16 amino acids. Trimming removed 2 bases at V and 7 bases at J, with 18 bases between. Germline-derived CDR1 and CDR2 are MNHEY and SVGEGT. As DNA, the CDR3 is TGTGCCAGCAGTTACCTTGACAGGGCTGGAGGGAATGAGCAGTTCTTC. Protein: CASSYLDRAGGNEQFF.

J is TRBJ2-1 and V is TRBV20-1; maybe TRBD2 (6 bases). Looked up from germline, CDR1 is DFQATT and CDR2 is SNEGSKA (reference sequence). CDR3 length equals 11 residues. V lost 5 bases, J lost 9 bases, and 11 bases lay in between. As DNA, the CDR3 is TGCAGTGCTCTGACTAGATCTGAGCAGTTCTTC. Translation: CSALTRSEQFF.

This clonotype was seen more than once but under ten times. The chain recombines TRBV10-3 with TRBJ2-3; 9 bases map to TRBD2. Germline V gene lookup returns CDR1 ENHRY and CDR2 SYGVKD. Trimming took 0 bases from V and 8 from J; bases not matched to a gene: 3. This CDR3 region has 14 residues. In nucleotides, the CDR3 is TGTGCCATCAGTGAGTCTAGCGGGAGCGCTACGCAGTATTTT. Translating gives CAISESSGSATQYF.

This clonotype was seen ten or more times. The J gene is TRBJ1-1, the V gene TRBV5-6, with D possibly matching TRBD1 (6 bases). The CDR3 has 14 residues. The germline gives CDR1 SGHDT, CDR2 YYEEEE. V dropped 4 bases and J dropped 1 base, with 11 bases sitting between them. CDR3 residues: CASSPYRENTEAFF. CDR3 DNA: TGTGCCAGCAGCCCCTACAGGGAGAACACTGAAGCTTTCTTT.

This clonotype showed up just a few times. The V call is TRBV20-1, the J call TRBJ2-1; 10 bases agree with TRBD2. Trimming removed 4 bases from V and 4 bases from J; junction bases left unmatched: 4. The CDR3 covers 14 residues. CDR1 and CDR2 (germline): DFQATT, SNEGSKA (reference sequence). This chain's CDR3 is CSATGTSDYNEQFF. The CDR3 DNA sequence: TGCAGTGCTACCGGGACTAGCGATTACAATGAGCAGTTCTTC.

In this sample, this clonotype turned up a few times. The gene calls are TRBV11-2 and TRBJ2-1; 14 bases fit TRBD2. V was pared by 0 bases and J by 10 bases, with 5 bases of the junction left unmatched. This CDR3 contains 16 residues. The germline gives CDR1 SGHAT, CDR2 FQNNGV. The CDR3: CASSLERLAGGREQFF. CDR3 bases: TGTGCCAGCAGCTTAGAAAGACTAGCGGGAGGGCGGGAGCAGTTCTTC.

This clonotype was seen a handful of times. The rearrangement joins TRBV10-1 to TRBJ2-2, with D hard to call. CDR1 and CDR2 (germline): WNHNN, SYGVQD (reference sequence). V was clipped by 1 base and J by 1 base, with 4 bases between them. The CDR3 totals 14 residues. CDR3: CASSELRNTGELFF. The CDR3 DNA follows: TGCGCCAGCAGTGAGTTGCGGAACACCGGGGAGCTGTTTTTT.